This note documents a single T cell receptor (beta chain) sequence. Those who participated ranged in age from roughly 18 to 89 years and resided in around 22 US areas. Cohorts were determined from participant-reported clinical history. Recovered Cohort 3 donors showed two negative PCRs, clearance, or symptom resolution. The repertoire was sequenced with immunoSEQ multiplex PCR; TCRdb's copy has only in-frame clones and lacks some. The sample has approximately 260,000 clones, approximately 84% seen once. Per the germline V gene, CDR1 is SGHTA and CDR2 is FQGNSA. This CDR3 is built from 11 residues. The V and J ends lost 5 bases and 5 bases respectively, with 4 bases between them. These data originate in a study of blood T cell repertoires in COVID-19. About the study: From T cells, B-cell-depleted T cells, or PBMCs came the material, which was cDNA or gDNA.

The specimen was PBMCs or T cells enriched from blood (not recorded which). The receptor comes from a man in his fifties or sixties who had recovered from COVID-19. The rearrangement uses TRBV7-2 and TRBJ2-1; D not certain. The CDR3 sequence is CASSLNNEQFF. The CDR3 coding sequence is TGTGCCAGCAGCCTAAACAATGAGCAGTTCTTC.